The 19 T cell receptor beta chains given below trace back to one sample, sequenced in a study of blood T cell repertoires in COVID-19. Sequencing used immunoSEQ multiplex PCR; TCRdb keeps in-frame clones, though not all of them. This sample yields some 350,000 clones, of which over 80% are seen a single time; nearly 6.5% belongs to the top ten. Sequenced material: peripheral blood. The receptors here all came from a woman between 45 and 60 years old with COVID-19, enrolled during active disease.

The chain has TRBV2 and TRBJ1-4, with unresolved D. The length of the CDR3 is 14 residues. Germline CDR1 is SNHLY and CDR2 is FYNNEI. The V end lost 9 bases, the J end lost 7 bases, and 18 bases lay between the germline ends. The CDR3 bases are TGTGCCAGTGTCAGAGGGCCCAAGGGTGAAAAACTGTTTTTT. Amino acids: CASVRGPKGEKLFF. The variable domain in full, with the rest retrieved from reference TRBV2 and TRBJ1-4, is EPEVTQTPSHQVTQMGQEVILRCVPISNHLYFYWYRQILGQKVEFLVSFYNNEISEKSEIFDDQFSVERPDGSNFTLKIRSTKLEDSAMYFCASVRGPKGEKLFFGSGTQLSVL.

The CDR3 sequence: CASSSEWGTSGSRANEQFF. The DNA of the CDR3 is TGTGCCAGCAGCTCAGAATGGGGGACTAGCGGGAGTAGGGCCAATGAGCAGTTCTTC. The rearrangement joins TRBV7-2 to TRBJ2-1, with 14 bases lining up with TRBD2. Germline-derived CDR1 and CDR2 are SGHTA and FQGNSA. Losses at the gene ends were 4 bases for V and 6 bases for J; bases not matched to a gene: 14. The CDR3 is made up of 19 amino acids.

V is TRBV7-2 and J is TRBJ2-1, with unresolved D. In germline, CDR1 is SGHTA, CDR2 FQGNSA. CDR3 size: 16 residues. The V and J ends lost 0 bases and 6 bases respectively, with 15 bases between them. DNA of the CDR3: TGTGCCAGCAGCTTAGCGTTCGTCCTAAGATCCAATGAGCAGTTCTTC. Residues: CASSLAFVLRSNEQFF.

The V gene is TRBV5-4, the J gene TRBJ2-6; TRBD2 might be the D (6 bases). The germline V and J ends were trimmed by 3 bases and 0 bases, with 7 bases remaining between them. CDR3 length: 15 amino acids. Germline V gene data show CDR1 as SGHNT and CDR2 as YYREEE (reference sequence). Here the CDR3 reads CASSWGLSGANVLTF. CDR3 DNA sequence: TGTGCCAGCAGCTGGGGACTCTCTGGGGCCAACGTCCTGACTTTC.

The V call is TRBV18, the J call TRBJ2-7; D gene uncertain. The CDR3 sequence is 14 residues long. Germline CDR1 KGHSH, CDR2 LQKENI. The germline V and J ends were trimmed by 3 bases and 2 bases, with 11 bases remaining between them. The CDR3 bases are TGTGCCAGCTCACCCCCCGTCCTAGCCTACGAGCAGTACTTC. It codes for CASSPPVLAYEQYF.

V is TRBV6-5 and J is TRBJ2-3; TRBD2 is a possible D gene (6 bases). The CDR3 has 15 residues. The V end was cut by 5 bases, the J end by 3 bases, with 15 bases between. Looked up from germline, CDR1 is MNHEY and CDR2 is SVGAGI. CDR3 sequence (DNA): TGTGCCAGCAGTCAGGACGGGGGAGGTACAGATACGCAGTATTTT. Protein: CASSQDGGGTDTQYF.

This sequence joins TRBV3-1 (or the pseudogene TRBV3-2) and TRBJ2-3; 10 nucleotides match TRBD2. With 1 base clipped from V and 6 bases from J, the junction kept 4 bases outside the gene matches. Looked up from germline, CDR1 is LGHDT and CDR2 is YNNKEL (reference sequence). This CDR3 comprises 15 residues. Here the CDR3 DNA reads TGTGCCAGCAGCCAAGGTCAGCGGGAGGGCGATACGCAGTATTTT. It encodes CASSQGQREGDTQYF.

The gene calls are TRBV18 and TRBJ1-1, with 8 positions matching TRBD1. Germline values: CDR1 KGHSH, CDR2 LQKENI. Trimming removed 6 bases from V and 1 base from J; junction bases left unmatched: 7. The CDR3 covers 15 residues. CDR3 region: CASSDTGGRNTEAFF. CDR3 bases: TGTGCCAGCTCCGATACAGGGGGTCGGAACACTGAAGCTTTCTTT.

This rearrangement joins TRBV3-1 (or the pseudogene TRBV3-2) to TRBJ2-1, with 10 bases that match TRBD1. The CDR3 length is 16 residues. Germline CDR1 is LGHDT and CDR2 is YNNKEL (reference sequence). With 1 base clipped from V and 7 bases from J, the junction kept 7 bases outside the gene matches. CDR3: CASSQVGDRGMNEQFF. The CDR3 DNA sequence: TGTGCCAGCAGCCAAGTAGGGGACAGGGGAATGAATGAGCAGTTCTTC.

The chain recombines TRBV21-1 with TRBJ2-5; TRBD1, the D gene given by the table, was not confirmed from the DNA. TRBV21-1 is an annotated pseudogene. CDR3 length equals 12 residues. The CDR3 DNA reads TGTGCCAGCAGCATGGGCGAAGAGACCCAGTACTTC. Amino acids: CASSMGEETQYF.

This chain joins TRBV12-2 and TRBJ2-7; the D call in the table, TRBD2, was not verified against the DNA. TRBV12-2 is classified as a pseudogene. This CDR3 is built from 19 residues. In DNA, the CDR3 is TGTGCAAGTCGCTTAGCGCCGGGACTAGCGGCCGACAGCTCCTACGAGCAGTACTTC. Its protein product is CASRLAPGLAADSSYEQYF.

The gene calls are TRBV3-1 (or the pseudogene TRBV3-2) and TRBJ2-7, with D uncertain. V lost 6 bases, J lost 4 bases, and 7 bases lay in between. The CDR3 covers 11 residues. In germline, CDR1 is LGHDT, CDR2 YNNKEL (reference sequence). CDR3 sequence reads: CASSSLYEQYF. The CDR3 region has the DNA TGTGCCAGCAGTTCCCTTTACGAGCAGTACTTC.

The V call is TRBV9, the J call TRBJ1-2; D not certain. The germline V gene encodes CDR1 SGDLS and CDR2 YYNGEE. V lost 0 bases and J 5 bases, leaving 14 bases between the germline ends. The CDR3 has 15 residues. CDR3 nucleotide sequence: TGTGCCAGCAGCGTAGGCGGAGGGCCGGGATATGGCTACACCTTC. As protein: CASSVGGGPGYGYTF.

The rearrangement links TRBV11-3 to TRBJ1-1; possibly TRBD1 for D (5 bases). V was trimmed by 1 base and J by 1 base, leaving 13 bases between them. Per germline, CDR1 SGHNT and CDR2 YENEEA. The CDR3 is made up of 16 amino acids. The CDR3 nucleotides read TGTGCCAGCAGCTTAGTAGTCGGGCAGGGGAACACTGAAGCTTTCTTT. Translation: CASSLVVGQGNTEAFF.

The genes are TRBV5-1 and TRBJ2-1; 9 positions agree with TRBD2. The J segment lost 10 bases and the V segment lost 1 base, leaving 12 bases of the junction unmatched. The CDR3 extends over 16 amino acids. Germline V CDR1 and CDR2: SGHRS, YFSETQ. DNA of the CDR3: TGCGCCAGCAGCTTGAGCGGGCCGACTAGCGGTCTAGAGCAGTTCTTC. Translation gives CASSLSGPTSGLEQFF.

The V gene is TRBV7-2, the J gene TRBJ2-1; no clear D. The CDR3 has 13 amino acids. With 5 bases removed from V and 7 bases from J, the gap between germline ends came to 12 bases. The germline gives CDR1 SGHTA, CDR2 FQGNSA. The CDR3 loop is CASSPGLGNEQFF. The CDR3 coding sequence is TGTGCCAGCAGCCCCGGTCTCGGGAATGAGCAGTTCTTC. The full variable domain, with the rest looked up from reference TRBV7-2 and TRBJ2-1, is GAGVSQSPSNKVTEKGKDVELRCDPISGHTALYWYRQSLGQGLEFLIYFQGNSAPDKSGLPSDRFSAERTGGSVSTLTIQRTQQEDSAVYLCASSPGLGNEQFFGPGTRLTVL.

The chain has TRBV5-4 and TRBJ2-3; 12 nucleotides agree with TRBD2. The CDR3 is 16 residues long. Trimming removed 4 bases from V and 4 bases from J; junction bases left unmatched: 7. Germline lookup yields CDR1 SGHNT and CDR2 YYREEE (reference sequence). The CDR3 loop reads CASSTASGRGADTQYF. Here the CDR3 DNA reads TGTGCCAGCAGCACCGCTAGCGGGAGGGGGGCAGATACGCAGTATTTT.

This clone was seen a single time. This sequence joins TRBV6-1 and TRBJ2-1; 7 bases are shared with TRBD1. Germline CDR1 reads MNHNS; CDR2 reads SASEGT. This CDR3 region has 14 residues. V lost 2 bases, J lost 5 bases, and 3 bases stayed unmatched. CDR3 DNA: TGTGCCAGCAGTGAAACAGGGGCGGACAATGAGCAGTTCTTC. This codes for CASSETGADNEQFF.

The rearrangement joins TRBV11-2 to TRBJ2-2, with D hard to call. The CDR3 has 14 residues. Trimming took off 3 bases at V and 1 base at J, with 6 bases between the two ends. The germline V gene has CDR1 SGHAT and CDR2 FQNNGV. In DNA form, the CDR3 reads TGTGCCAGCAGCTTTACGGGGAACACCGGGGAGCTGTTTTTT. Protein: CASSFTGNTGELFF.